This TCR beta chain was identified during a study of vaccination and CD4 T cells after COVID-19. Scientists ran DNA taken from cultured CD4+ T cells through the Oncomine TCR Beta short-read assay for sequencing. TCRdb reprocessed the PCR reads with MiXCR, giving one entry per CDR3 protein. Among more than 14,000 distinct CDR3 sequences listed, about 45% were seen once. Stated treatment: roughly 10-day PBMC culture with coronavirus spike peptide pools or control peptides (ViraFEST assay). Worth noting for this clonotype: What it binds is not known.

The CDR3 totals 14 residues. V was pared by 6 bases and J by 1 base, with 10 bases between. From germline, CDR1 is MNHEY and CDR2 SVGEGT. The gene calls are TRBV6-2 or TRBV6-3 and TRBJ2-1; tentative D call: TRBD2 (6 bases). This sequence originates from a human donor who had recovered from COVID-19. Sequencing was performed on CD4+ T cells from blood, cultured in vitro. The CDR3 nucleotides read TGTGCCAGCAGGTCCCGGGAGTCCTACAATGAGCAGTTCTTC. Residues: CASRSRESYNEQFF.